Described below is a single T cell receptor (beta chain) sequence and its context. Its antigen is still unknown. There are 16 residues in the CDR3. CDR1 and CDR2 (germline): MGHRA, YSYEKL. V gave up 2 bases and J gave up 2 bases; unmatched junction bases: 5. Combining a sample-barcoded 5' primer with a J-beta primer mix, a second PCR ran for 7 to 11 cycles. TCRdb called the 5' RACE reads again in MiXCR, with one record for every CDR3 protein. The data show almost 1 million distinct CDR3 sequences, with around 54% seen just once and about 22% held by the top ten. The data are from a study of blood T cells in healthy people across ages. Study-wide findings and caveats: When set beside aged donors, long-lived donors presented more naive CD4+ cells and higher diversity.

The specimen was blood. J is TRBJ2-2 and V is TRBV4-1; 7 bases are shared with TRBD2. The clonotype comes from a woman in her sixties in good health. Here the CDR3 DNA reads TGCGCCAGCAGCCAACCGGGGGGTGCCAACACCGGGGAGCTGTTTTTT. Translated, it gives CASSQPGGANTGELFF.